The rows below give T cell receptor beta chains drawn from one sample of a study of T-cell memory formation after mild COVID-19. TCRdb ran MiXCR on the 5' RACE reads and lists one entry per CDR3 protein. Found here are approximately 65,000 distinct CDR3 sequences, about 9.4% of them singletons; the top ten hold 1.1%. The source material was PBMCs or a T cell subset sorted from them (not recorded which). All receptors derive from a young man who had mild COVID-19 (a few samples of this study predate the infection). Cell type and time point are not known. Each CDR3 is given with its conserved first and last residue. A D gene is named only where the DNA matches it firmly. Some rows have no size entry. The others give once, few or many, or a class for an expanded clone.

. | TRBJ1-2 | TRBV12-3/TRBV12-4 | few | CASSSGYGYTF | TGTGCCAGCAGTTCGGGCTATGGCTACACCTTC
TRBD1 | TRBJ2-1 | TRBV20-1 | many | CSARRDRDEQFF | TGCAGTGCTAGACGGGACAGGGATGAGCAGTTCTTC
TRBD2 | TRBJ2-2 | TRBV7-2 | . | CASSGRGEYTGELFF | TGTGCCAGCAGTGGGCGGGGGGAGTACACCGGGGAGCTGTTTTTT
. | TRBJ2-7 | TRBV7-9 | . | CASSLAVASSYEQYF | TGTGCCAGCAGCTTAGCGGTAGCCAGTTCCTACGAGCAGTACTTC
TRBD2 | TRBJ2-5 | TRBV5-1 | few | CASTRGEQETQYF | TGCGCCAGCACCCGGGGGGAGCAAGAGACCCAGTACTTC
. | TRBJ2-5 | TRBV3-1 | few | CASSQGTQYF | TGTGCCAGCAGCCAAGGGACCCAGTACTTC
. | TRBJ2-3 | TRBV30 | few | CAAASTDTQYF | TGTGCCGCCGCTAGCACAGATACGCAGTATTTT
. | TRBJ1-4 | TRBV5-5 | many | CASSSTQGMDGKLFF | TGTGCCAGCAGTTCTACCCAGGGGATGGACGGAAAACTGTTTTTT
. | TRBJ2-1 | TRBV11-1 | medium-sized | CASSRGDNEQFF | TGTGCCAGCAGCCGAGGAGACAATGAGCAGTTCTTC
. | TRBJ2-2 | TRBV2 | few | CATEIGGAGELFF | TGTGCCACAGAAATCGGTGGCGCCGGGGAGCTGTTTTTT
. | TRBJ2-1 | TRBV5-1 | few | CASSPLGQGVERFF | TGCGCCAGCAGCCCCCTAGGGCAAGGGGTAGAGAGGTTCTTC
. | TRBJ2-5 | TRBV18 | few | CASSPMIETQYF | TGTGCCAGCTCACCAATGATCGAGACCCAGTACTTC
. | TRBJ2-7 | TRBV5-1 | few | CASSEGTPGEQYF | TGCGCCAGCAGCGAGGGGACCCCAGGCGAGCAGTACTTC
. | TRBJ1-3 | TRBV7-9 | . | CAGSGNTIYF | TGTGCCGGCTCTGGAAACACCATATATTTT
. | TRBJ2-5 | TRBV12-3/TRBV12-4 | . | CASSLDGRETQYF | TGTGCCAGCAGCCTAGACGGACGGGAGACCCAGTACTTC
. | TRBJ2-7 | TRBV6-2/TRBV6-3 | . | CASSYSRGPYEQYF | TGTGCCAGCAGTTACAGCAGGGGTCCCTACGAGCAGTACTTC
. | TRBJ2-7 | TRBV18 | . | CASSPEETGGSYEQYF | TGTGCCAGCTCACCAGAGGAAACAGGAGGGTCCTACGAGCAGTACTTC
. | TRBJ1-3 | TRBV6-5 | . | CASRPHSGVAGNTIYF | TGTGCCAGCAGGCCCCACTCTGGAGTAGCTGGAAACACCATATATTTT
. | TRBJ2-5 | TRBV5-1 | few | CASSLGTSSQETQYF | TGCGCCAGCAGCTTGGGAACTAGCTCCCAAGAGACCCAGTACTTC
. | TRBJ1-2 | TRBV20-1 | . | CSARDQGGSNYGYTF | TGCAGTGCTAGAGATCAAGGGGGGTCTAACTATGGCTACACCTTC
. | TRBJ2-1 | TRBV5-1 | . | CASSLTPGRNEQFF | TGCGCCAGCAGCTTGACTCCCGGTCGGAATGAGCAGTTCTTC
TRBD1 | TRBJ1-2 | TRBV6-2/TRBV6-3 | few | CASSRDRGNGYTF | TGTGCCAGCAGTCGGGACAGGGGTAATGGCTACACCTTC
TRBD1 | TRBJ2-1 | TRBV18 | many | CASSPEQGAISEQFF | TGTGCCAGCTCACCAGAGCAGGGGGCGATAAGTGAGCAGTTCTTC
. | TRBJ1-3 | TRBV7-9 | many | CASSLHGNTIYF | TGTGCCAGCAGCTTACACGGAAACACCATATATTTT
TRBD2 | TRBJ2-1 | TRBV2 | . | CASSVWRGNSYNEQFF | TGTGCCAGCAGTGTATGGCGGGGGAACTCCTACAATGAGCAGTTCTTC
TRBD2 | TRBJ2-5 | TRBV4-3 | few | CASSQDASGGGETQYF | TGCGCCAGCAGCCAAGATGCTAGCGGGGGCGGGGAGACCCAGTACTTC
. | TRBJ2-1 | TRBV5-6 | medium-sized | CASSQLSSYNEQFF | TGTGCCAGCAGCCAGTTGAGCTCCTACAATGAGCAGTTCTTC
TRBD1 | TRBJ2-2 | TRBV6-5 | many | CASSLQGAQAGELFF | TGTGCCAGCAGTTTACAGGGGGCCCAGGCCGGGGAGCTGTTTTTT
. | TRBJ2-1 | TRBV4-3 | many | CASSQDGRGGKTYNEQFF | TGCGCCAGCAGCCAAGATGGAAGGGGGGGGAAGACCTACAATGAGCAGTTCTTC
. | TRBJ2-2 | TRBV24-1 | few | CAAGRTDTGELFF | TGTGCCGCTGGGCGGACAGACACCGGGGAGCTGTTTTTT
. | TRBJ2-1 | TRBV11-2 | . | CASSRRGGRGGLETQFF | TGTGCCAGCAGCCGACGAGGTGGCAGGGGAGGGTTGGAGACCCAGTTCTTC